This T cell receptor (beta chain) was found in a study of cytomegalovirus exposure and HLA in healthy donors. Study conclusions and caveats: V- and J-gene trimming in TCR beta was tied to a missense DCLRE1C variant by an analysis performed later. Most TCR beta V segments were productive about 87% or about 30% of the time in an earlier analysis.

A multiplex PCR was run with 60 Vbeta primers and 13 Jbeta primers. Produced via immunoSEQ multiplex PCR; TCRdb's table is partial and in-frame only. The table includes roughly 200,000 clones, about 80% detected once. Comment on this clone: The target antigen is unknown.

Germline loops: CDR1 MNHEY, CDR2 SMNVEV (reference sequence). V was cut by 5 bases and J by 0 bases, with 5 bases left in between. CDR3 length equals 12 residues. The chain links TRBV27 to TRBJ2-7; D not certain. The TCR comes from a woman aged 25-40 years in good health and CMV-seropositive. What was sequenced was PBMCs. The CDR3 loop is CASSPSSYEQYF. CDR3 nucleotide sequence: TGTGCCAGCAGTCCCTCCTCCTACGAGCAGTACTTC.